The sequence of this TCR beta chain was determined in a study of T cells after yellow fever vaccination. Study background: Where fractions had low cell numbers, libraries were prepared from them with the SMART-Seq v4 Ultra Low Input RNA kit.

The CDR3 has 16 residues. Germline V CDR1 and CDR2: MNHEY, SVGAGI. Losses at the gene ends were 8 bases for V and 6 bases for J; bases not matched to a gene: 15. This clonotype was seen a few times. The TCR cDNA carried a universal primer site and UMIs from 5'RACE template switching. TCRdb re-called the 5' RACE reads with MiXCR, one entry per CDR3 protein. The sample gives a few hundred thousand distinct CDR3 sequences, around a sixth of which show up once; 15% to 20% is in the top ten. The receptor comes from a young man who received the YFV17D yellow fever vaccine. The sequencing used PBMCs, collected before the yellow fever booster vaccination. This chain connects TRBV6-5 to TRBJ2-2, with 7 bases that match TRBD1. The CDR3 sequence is CASGLRRAGGPGELFF. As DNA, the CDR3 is TGTGCCAGCGGGTTGAGAAGAGCAGGGGGACCCGGGGAGCTGTTTTTT.